These 25 T cell receptor beta chains came from one sample sequenced in a study of neoadjuvant anti-PD-1 for oral cavity cancer (dated by TCRdb to about 2021). What this sample's time point label stands for: after neoadjuvant nivolumab, at surgical resection. The library was generated by the immunoSEQ multiplex PCR assay. The table was pulled from immuneACCESS by TCRdb, which kept in-frame rearrangements only. Such tables lose some clones; where checked, under half of the loss comes from unresolved V genes, and the rest has no known cause. This sample gives around 67,000 clones in total; roughly nine tenths of them show up just once. 2.5% to 3% of the sample belongs to the ten largest clones. Material: PBMCs, obtained after nivolumab (anti-PD-1) treatment. The receptors come from a person between 40 and 85 years old with oral cavity squamous cell carcinoma.

The chain uses TRBV18 and TRBJ2-7, with D tentatively TRBD1 or TRBD2 (5 bases each). The V end was cut by 3 bases, the J end by 7 bases, with 13 bases between. This CDR3 spans 13 amino acids. CDR1 and CDR2 from the germline V gene are KGHSH and LQKENI. In nucleotides, the CDR3 is TGTGCCAGCTCACCGAACGGGGACCAAGAGCAGTACTTC. It yields the protein CASSPNGDQEQYF.

This chain links TRBV7-8 with TRBJ2-7, with 12 bases matching TRBD2. The CDR3 totals 14 residues. V lost 2 bases, J lost 9 bases, and 5 bases stayed unmatched. From germline, CDR1 is SGHVS and CDR2 FQNEAQ. Here the CDR3 reads CASSLLLAGGSQYF. As DNA, the CDR3 is TGTGCCAGCAGCTTATTGCTAGCGGGAGGGTCGCAGTACTTC.

The rearrangement links TRBV7-3 to TRBJ2-2; tentative D call: TRBD2 (6 bases). Germline V CDR1 and CDR2: SGHTA, FQGTGA. With 4 bases removed from V and 7 bases from J, the gap between germline ends came to 10 bases. CDR3 length equals 13 residues. The DNA of the CDR3 is TGTGCCAGCAGCTGGCGGGATGGCGGGGAGCTGTTTTTT. Its translation is CASSWRDGGELFF.

This chain joins TRBV7-9 and TRBJ2-7, with 8 bases that match TRBD1. J lost 3 bases, V lost 4 bases, and 8 bases had no gene match. This CDR3 has 15 amino acids. Germline V lookup: CDR1 SEHNR, CDR2 FQNEAQ (reference sequence). This CDR3 reads CASSSYSGQGYEQYF. The CDR3 nucleotides are TGTGCCAGCAGCTCATACTCTGGACAGGGCTACGAGCAGTACTTC. Drawing the rest from reference TRBV7-9 and TRBJ2-7, the complete variable domain is DTGVSQNPRHKITKRGQNVTFRCDPISEHNRLYWYRQTLGQGPEFLTYFQNEAQLEKSRLLSDRFSAERPKGSFSTLEIQRTEQGDSAMYLCASSSYSGQGYEQYFGPGTRLTVT.

The CDR3: CASRPSYNEQFF. CDR3 nucleotide sequence: TGTGCCAGCAGACCCTCCTACAATGAGCAGTTCTTC. J is TRBJ2-1 and V is TRBV6-5, with D hard to call. The CDR3 covers 12 residues. V was cut by 6 bases and J by 0 bases, with 3 bases left in between. Germline lookup yields CDR1 MNHEY and CDR2 SVGAGI.

The CDR3 protein is CASSQEFQGRNYGYTF. DNA of the CDR3: TGTGCCAGCAGCCAAGAGTTCCAGGGGCGGAACTATGGCTACACCTTC. This chain connects TRBV4-2 to TRBJ1-2; possibly TRBD1 for D (6 bases). Trimming left V 0 bases short and J 2 bases short, with 13 bases between. The V gene's germline CDR1 is LGHNA and CDR2 YNFKEQ. There are 16 residues in the CDR3.

The gene calls are TRBV7-3 and TRBJ2-5; 7 bases line up with TRBD2. V shed 6 bases and J 4 bases; nucleotides not matched to a gene: 8. Per the germline V gene, CDR1 is SGHTA and CDR2 is FQGTGA. CDR3 length: 14 residues. This chain's CDR3 is CASRPSGTSETQYF. CDR3 in DNA: TGTGCCAGCAGACCAAGCGGGACGTCAGAGACCCAGTACTTC.

This rearrangement joins TRBV5-4 to TRBJ1-4; tentative D call: TRBD1 (5 bases). Per the germline V gene, CDR1 is SGHNT and CDR2 is YYREEE (reference sequence). V was shortened by 2 bases and J by 10 bases, with 15 bases between the two germline ends. The CDR3 is 14 residues long. Here the CDR3 DNA reads TGTGCCAGCAGCTTACGACAGACCCCTGGAAAACTGTTTTTT. It encodes CASSLRQTPGKLFF. The full variable domain, its missing parts supplied by reference TRBV5-4 and TRBJ1-4, is ETGVTQSPTHLIKTRGQQVTLRCSSQSGHNTVSWYQQALGQGPQFIFQYYREEENGRGNFPPRFSGLQFPNYSSELNVNALELDDSALYLCASSLRQTPGKLFFGSGTQLSVL.

V and J are TRBV5-1 and TRBJ1-3; D perhaps matches TRBD1 (5 bases). V lost 7 bases, J lost 3 bases, and 17 bases lay in between. CDR1 and CDR2 from the germline V gene are SGHRS and YFSETQ. The CDR3 consists of 15 residues. CDR3 DNA sequence: TGCGCCAGCGCGCAGGGTGGGTTCATTGGAAACACCATATATTTT. It codes for CASAQGGFIGNTIYF.

CDR3 protein: CASKVWGGTSGRKDGEQYF. The CDR3 DNA follows: TGTGCCAGCAAGGTTTGGGGAGGGACTAGCGGGAGGAAAGATGGGGAGCAGTACTTC. The chain links TRBV2 to TRBJ2-7, with TRBD2 identical over 15 bases. Germline V gene lookup returns CDR1 SNHLY and CDR2 FYNNEI. The CDR3 consists of 19 residues. Trimming took 7 bases from V and 7 from J; bases not matched to a gene: 20.

The chain carries TRBV25-1 and TRBJ1-1; D gene uncertain. The V end was cut by 0 bases, the J end by 3 bases, with 8 bases between. This CDR3 is 14 amino acids long. CDR1 is MGHDK and CDR2 is SYGVNS in the germline V gene. In DNA, the CDR3 is TGTGCCAGCAGTGAATATAATGGGGACACTGAAGCTTTCTTT. Its translation is CASSEYNGDTEAFF.

The chain recombines TRBV14 with TRBJ1-6, with D hard to call. Germline CDR1 and CDR2: SGHDN and FVKESK. The V end was cut by 2 bases, the J end by 0 bases, with 8 bases between. This CDR3 spans 16 amino acids. The CDR3 region is CASSQRTSSYNSPLHF. CDR3 coding DNA: TGTGCCAGCAGCCAACGTACGAGCTCCTATAATTCACCCCTCCACTTT.

The chain employs TRBV29-1 and TRBJ1-1; D gene unclear. The CDR3 contains 14 residues. The V and J ends lost 4 bases and 3 bases respectively, with 15 bases between them. Per germline, CDR1 SQVTM and CDR2 ANQGSEA. The CDR3 nucleotides read TGCAGCGTTGGGGCGACTGTTTTGGACACTGAAGCTTTCTTT. Translated: CSVGATVLDTEAFF. The complete variable domain, with remaining parts taken from reference TRBV29-1 and TRBJ1-1, reads SAVISQKPSRDICQRGTSLTIQCQVDSQVTMMFWYRQQPGQSLTLIATANQGSEATYESGFVIDKFPISRPNLTFSTLTVSNMSPEDSSIYLCSVGATVLDTEAFFGQGTRLTVV.

This clone has a single count. The rearrangement links TRBV19 to TRBJ1-2; 9 bases are a match to TRBD1. The germline V gene encodes CDR1 LNHDA and CDR2 SQIVND (reference sequence). The CDR3 is 13 amino acids. J was trimmed by 4 bases and V by 4 bases; bases with no gene match: 1. The CDR3 loop reads CASSTDRGYGYTF. The CDR3 DNA reads TGTGCCAGTAGTACGGACAGGGGCTATGGCTACACCTTC.

The rearrangement links TRBV19 to TRBJ2-1; 10 bases fit TRBD2. CDR3 size: 16 residues. The J segment lost 0 bases and the V segment lost 4 bases, leaving 3 bases of the junction unmatched. Germline loops: CDR1 LNHDA, CDR2 SQIVND (reference sequence). In DNA form, the CDR3 reads TGTGCCAGTAGTACATTAGCGGGAGGCTCCTACAATGAGCAGTTCTTC. Translated, it gives CASSTLAGGSYNEQFF.

The chain is built from TRBV5-4 and TRBJ2-3, with 7 bases matching TRBD2. With 2 bases clipped from V and 4 bases from J, the junction kept 4 bases outside the gene matches. CDR3 length: 14 residues. The V gene's germline CDR1 is SGHNT and CDR2 YYREEE (reference sequence). CDR3 region: CASSLTSDADTQYF. In DNA form, the CDR3 reads TGTGCCAGCAGCTTAACTAGCGACGCAGATACGCAGTATTTT.

The genes are TRBV30 and TRBJ2-6, with a possible D match to TRBD2 (6 bases). With 0 bases removed from V and 2 bases from J, the gap between germline ends came to 14 bases. CDR3 length equals 17 residues. Per germline, CDR1 GTSNPN and CDR2 SVGIG (reference sequence). The CDR3 here is CAWSVSTGVAGANVLTF. The CDR3 DNA follows: TGTGCCTGGAGTGTAAGTACGGGAGTGGCTGGGGCCAACGTCCTGACTTTC.

V is TRBV27 and J is TRBJ2-4, with D possibly being TRBD1 or TRBD2 (5 bases each). The V end lost 6 bases, the J end lost 0 bases, and 6 bases lay between the germline ends. Germline CDR1 and CDR2: MNHEY and SMNVEV (reference sequence). The CDR3 sequence is 13 residues long. Written as DNA, the CDR3 is TGTGCCAGCAGGGGACCAGCCAAAAACATTCAGTACTTC. It specifies CASRGPAKNIQYF.

CDR3: CAWSVMDRVSAEAFF. CDR3 sequence (DNA): TGTGCCTGGAGTGTAATGGACAGGGTGAGTGCTGAAGCTTTCTTT. The rearrangement uses TRBV30 and TRBJ1-1, with 8 bases identical to TRBD1. Germline V lookup: CDR1 GTSNPN, CDR2 SVGIG (reference sequence). Trimming took 0 bases from V and 6 from J; bases not matched to a gene: 9. This CDR3 contains 15 residues.

V gene TRBV5-1 combines with J gene TRBJ1-2; 8 nucleotides line up with TRBD1. The germline V gene has CDR1 SGHRS and CDR2 YFSETQ. V lost 0 bases, J lost 6 bases, and 7 bases stayed unmatched. CDR3 length equals 15 residues. CDR3 sequence reads: CASSLGIWTGNGYTF. CDR3 nucleotides: TGCGCCAGCAGCTTGGGCATTTGGACAGGGAATGGCTACACCTTC. Full variable domain (rest looked up from reference TRBV5-1 and TRBJ1-2): KAGVTQTPRYLIKTRGQQVTLSCSPISGHRSVSWYQQTPGQGLQFLFEYFSETQRNKGNFPGRFSGRQFSNSRSEMNVSTLELGDSALYLCASSLGIWTGNGYTFGSGTRLTVV.

The chain couples TRBV7-9 to TRBJ1-5; TRBD1 is a possible D gene (6 bases). V lost 0 bases and J lost 0, with 18 bases in between. The CDR3 has 19 amino acids. Germline assignment: CDR1 SEHNR and CDR2 FQNEAQ (reference sequence). The CDR3 bases are TGTGCCAGCAGCTTAGCGGGACAAGGAAGGGGGGATAGCAATCAGCCCCAGCATTTT. It translates to CASSLAGQGRGDSNQPQHF.

The chain combines TRBV7-3 with TRBJ1-6; D is ambiguous. CDR3 length: 15 amino acids. The V gene's germline CDR1 is SGHTA and CDR2 FQGTGA. Trimming removed 2 bases from V and 7 bases from J, with 12 bases in between. CDR3 DNA sequence: TGTGCCAGCAGCTTAGTGGCTAGATGGAATTCACCCCTCCACTTT. Translating gives CASSLVARWNSPLHF.

The chain links TRBV5-1 to TRBJ1-1; no clear D gene. Germline V CDR1 and CDR2: SGHRS, YFSETQ. V was pared by 2 bases and J by 4 bases, with 12 bases between. This CDR3 comprises 14 residues. This CDR3 is CASSLLVRSTEAFF. CDR3 coding DNA: TGCGCCAGCAGCTTATTAGTGCGGAGCACTGAAGCTTTCTTT. Together with reference TRBV5-1 and TRBJ1-1, the CDR3 gives the full variable domain: KAGVTQTPRYLIKTRGQQVTLSCSPISGHRSVSWYQQTPGQGLQFLFEYFSETQRNKGNFPGRFSGRQFSNSRSEMNVSTLELGDSALYLCASSLLVRSTEAFFGQGTRLTVV.

J is TRBJ2-3 and V is TRBV19; D unresolved. This CDR3 has 14 amino acids. Trimming took 4 bases from V and 6 from J, leaving 14 bases between them. In germline, CDR1 is LNHDA, CDR2 SQIVND (reference sequence). The DNA of the CDR3 is TGTGCCAGTAGTAATCGGCGAGTGGTCGATACGCAGTATTTT. Protein sequence: CASSNRRVVDTQYF.

CDR3 residues: CAWSQRGLNTGELFF. The CDR3 nucleotides are TGTGCCTGGAGTCAGAGGGGACTGAACACCGGGGAGCTGTTTTTT. V gene TRBV30 combines with J gene TRBJ2-2, with D perhaps matching TRBD2 (6 bases). Germline CDR1 reads GTSNPN; CDR2 reads SVGIG (reference sequence). Trimming removed 2 bases from V and 1 base from J, with 11 bases in between. The CDR3 extends over 15 amino acids.